The 10 T cell receptor beta chains below come from one sample, sequenced in a study of Graves' ophthalmopathy and Graves' hyperthyroidism. The authors amplified TCR beta CDR3 regions, and they did so from RNA transcripts for repertoire sequencing. Following a first-round RT-PCR that used HTBI primers, a second-round multiplex PCR was carried out. TCRdb passed the multiplex PCR reads through MiXCR, listing each CDR3 protein once. The repertoire holds 400,000 to 500,000 distinct CDR3 sequences, more than 20% seen once, with roughly 3% in the top ten. What was sequenced was peripheral blood. The receptors were sampled from a woman under 30 with stable Graves' hyperthyroidism.

The DNA of the CDR3 is TGTGCCAGCAGCTTAGTGGTCGGGACCTACGAGCAGTACTTC. Translation gives CASSLVVGTYEQYF. The J gene is TRBJ2-7, the V gene TRBV7-2, with D perhaps matching TRBD2 (5 bases). Germline CDR1 and CDR2: SGHTA and FQGNSA. Trimming cost V 1 base and J 2 bases, with 9 bases left between them. The CDR3 loop spans 14 amino acids. Looking up the rest from reference TRBV7-2 and TRBJ2-7 gives the full variable domain: GAGVSQSPSNKVTEKGKDVELRCDPISGHTALYWYRQSLGQGLEFLIYFQGNSAPDKSGLPSDRFSAERTGGSVSTLTIQRTQQEDSAVYLCASSLVVGTYEQYFGPGTRLTVT.

Turning to this clonotype: An end of the junction does not agree with germline; a read error may underlie this. The chain combines TRBV20-1 with TRBJ1-2, with D hard to call. The CDR3 extends over 14 amino acids. Per germline, CDR1 DFQATT and CDR2 SNEGSKA (reference sequence). The CDR3 DNA follows: TGCAGTGCTAGAGATTTGGGGTTGAACTATGGCTACTCCTTC. It codes for CSARDLGLNYGYSF.

This clonotype was seen repeatedly, ten times or more. The genes are TRBV12-3 or TRBV12-4 and TRBJ2-7, with 8 bases fitting TRBD2. V gave up 6 bases and J gave up 5 bases; unmatched junction bases: 6. There are 13 residues in the CDR3. CDR3 loop: CASRLSGRNEQYF. CDR3 sequence (DNA): TGTGCCAGCAGACTGAGCGGGAGAAACGAGCAGTACTTC.

This clonotype was counted many times. The chain combines TRBV6-1 with TRBJ2-4, with D perhaps matching TRBD2 (6 bases). Germline V gives CDR1 MNHNS, CDR2 SASEGT. The CDR3 runs to 17 residues. The V end was cut by 6 bases, the J end by 0 bases, with 18 bases between. The CDR3 region has the DNA TGTGCCAGCAGCCTCCGGGAGACCCTCAGAGCCAAAAACATTCAGTACTTC. This translates into CASSLRETLRAKNIQYF.

The table lists this clonotype with many counts. The CDR3 region is CASSSLVLYEQYF. The CDR3, as DNA: TGTGCCAGCAGTTCGCTGGTTCTCTACGAGCAGTACTTC. This chain connects TRBV5-6 to TRBJ2-7; unclear D gene. The CDR3 consists of 13 residues. Trimming cost V 5 bases and J 3 bases, with 12 bases left between them. Germline-derived CDR1 and CDR2 are SGHDT and YYEEEE.

This clonotype was found many times. The CDR3 does not close with the conserved phenylalanine or tryptophan, likely indicating a read error. The V gene is TRBV12-3 or TRBV12-4, the J gene TRBJ2-2; 8 bases align to TRBD2. This CDR3 region has 15 residues. The ends lost 6 bases at V and 2 bases at J; junction bases unmatched: 5. The CDR3: CASRRLAINTGELFL. As DNA, the CDR3 is TGTGCCAGCAGGAGACTAGCGATAAACACCGGGGAGCTGTTTCTT.

The chain links TRBV10-3 to TRBJ2-7, with 9 bases fitting TRBD1. The CDR3 consists of 16 residues. V trimming: 2 bases; J trimming: 1 base; junction bases outside the gene matches: 6. Germline-derived CDR1 and CDR2 are ENHRY and SYGVKD. CDR3 sequence reads: CAISEGDRALSYEQYF. The CDR3 coding sequence is TGTGCCATCAGTGAGGGGGACAGGGCTTTGTCCTACGAGCAGTACTTC.

This clonotype was found a few times. A read error is possible here, since a much larger clone lies one base away. This rearrangement joins TRBV6-2 or TRBV6-3 to TRBJ2-5; D possibly corresponds to TRBD2 (6 bases). The CDR3 is made up of 14 amino acids. CDR1 and CDR2 (germline): MNHEY, SVGEGT. CDR3 DNA sequence: TGTGCCAGCAGTTACGGGGGGTCTTCAGAGACCCGGTACTTC. It encodes CASSYGGSSETRYF.

The chain uses TRBV28 and TRBJ2-7; tentative D call: TRBD1 (6 bases). The CDR3 is 15 amino acids. V was cut by 5 bases and J by 0 bases, with 14 bases left in between. Germline V lookup: CDR1 MDHEN, CDR2 SYDVKM. CDR3 protein: CASSPLGGRSYEQYF. The CDR3 DNA follows: TGTGCCAGCAGTCCTTTAGGGGGTCGCTCCTACGAGCAGTACTTC. The complete variable domain, with remaining parts taken from reference TRBV28 and TRBJ2-7, reads DVKVTQSSRYLVKRTGEKVFLECVQDMDHENMFWYRQDPGLGLRLIYFSYDVKMKEKGDIPEGYSVSREKKERFSLILESASTNQTSMYLCASSPLGGRSYEQYFGPGTRLTVT.

This chain joins TRBV6-5 and TRBJ1-2; 11 nucleotides line up with TRBD1. V gave up 1 base and J gave up 4 bases; unmatched junction bases: 5. This CDR3 has 16 residues. Germline assignment: CDR1 MNHEY and CDR2 SVGAGI. The CDR3 DNA follows: TGTGCCAGCAGTTACTTGCGGACAGGGGGCGGCTATGGCTACACCTTC. Translating gives CASSYLRTGGGYGYTF.